A single sample gave rise to the 30 T cell receptor beta chains below, sequenced in a study of CD8+CD57+ T cells in acquired aplastic anemia. Patients chosen for sequencing had CD8+CD57+ cells that had expanded, as shown by flow cytometry. Researchers used genomic DNA as the template to profile TCR beta VDJ and CDR3. In TCRdb, the reads were re-called with MiXCR into one record per CDR3 protein. The profile shows roughly 160,000 distinct CDR3 sequences, 45% to 55% of them singletons. The sequenced sample consisted of sorted CD4+, CD8+, or CD8+CD57+ T cells (not recorded which) from PBMCs. These receptors originate from a human donor with aplastic anemia.

This clonotype was detected ten times or more. The V call is TRBV4-2, the J call TRBJ2-5; D is uncertain. Trimming removed 4 bases from V and 4 bases from J, with 16 bases in between. This CDR3 is 15 amino acids long. Germline assignment: CDR1 LGHNA and CDR2 YNFKEQ. The CDR3 sequence: CASSPGPVRVETQYF. In nucleotides, the CDR3 is TGTGCCAGCAGCCCAGGACCGGTTAGGGTAGAGACCCAGTACTTC.

This chain links TRBV19 with TRBJ2-6; 9 bases fit TRBD1. The CDR3 is 15 amino acids. From germline, CDR1 is LNHDA and CDR2 SQIVND (reference sequence). V lost 10 bases to trimming and J lost 0 bases; unmatched junction nucleotides: 4. The CDR3 is CATATGGSGANVLTF. DNA of the CDR3: TGTGCCACCGCGACAGGGGGCTCTGGGGCCAACGTCCTGACTTTC.

This clonotype appeared a few times. This chain links TRBV15 with TRBJ1-4; D remains unclear. V lost 8 bases, J lost 4 bases, and 11 bases lay in between. This CDR3 is built from 13 residues. Per the germline V gene, CDR1 is LNHNV and CDR2 is YYDKDF (reference sequence). CDR3 region: CATGAGDNEKLFF. CDR3 nucleotides: TGTGCCACCGGAGCAGGTGATAATGAAAAACTGTTTTTT.

This clonotype was picked up many times. V is TRBV6-5 and J is TRBJ2-1; 8 nucleotides line up with TRBD1. There are 14 residues in the CDR3. V gave up 7 bases and J gave up 6 bases; unmatched junction bases: 8. The V gene's germline CDR1 is MNHEY and CDR2 SVGAGI. Written as DNA, the CDR3 is TGTGCCAGCACTCAGGACAGGGTTCTCAATGAGCAGTTCTTC. Residues: CASTQDRVLNEQFF.

This clonotype was seen only a few times. The V call is TRBV5-5, the J call TRBJ1-5; D is undetermined. CDR1 SGHKS and CDR2 YYEKEE come from the germline V gene (reference sequence). The V and J ends lost 1 base and 8 bases respectively, with 13 bases between them. CDR3 length: 14 residues. The CDR3 loop is CASSLSGKRKPQHF. In nucleotides, the CDR3 is TGTGCCAGCAGCTTGTCTGGGAAGAGGAAGCCCCAGCATTTT.

V and J are TRBV29-1 and TRBJ1-2; TRBD1 matches 11 bases. The CDR3 loop spans 13 amino acids. Trimming at V came to 6 bases and at J to 8 bases, leaving 8 bases not matched to a gene. CDR1 and CDR2 (germline): SQVTM, ANQGSEA. In DNA, the CDR3 is TGCAGCGTGCCCGCGGGACAGGGGGGAGGCTACACCTTC. It translates to CSVPAGQGGGYTF.

The sample holds one count of this clonotype. The rearrangement uses TRBV28 and TRBJ2-1; TRBD2 might be the D (5 bases). Looked up from germline, CDR1 is MDHEN and CDR2 is SYDVKM. V lost 2 bases and J 4 bases, leaving 18 bases between the germline ends. This CDR3 spans 17 amino acids. CDR3 sequence reads: CASSLAGRVGSYNEQFF. The CDR3 coding sequence is TGTGCCAGCAGTTTAGCGGGCCGGGTAGGCTCTTACAATGAGCAGTTCTTC.

This chain connects TRBV9 to TRBJ2-3; no reliable D call. The V end was cut by 3 bases, the J end by 11 bases, with 25 bases between. This CDR3 comprises 16 residues. CDR1 is SGDLS and CDR2 is YYNGEE in the germline V gene. This CDR3 is CASSASADPWTVKQYF. The CDR3 DNA reads TGTGCCAGCAGCGCTTCCGCGGACCCCTGGACGGTTAAGCAGTATTTT. The variable domain in full, with the rest retrieved from reference TRBV9 and TRBJ2-3, is DSGVTQTPKHLITATGQRVTLRCSPRSGDLSVYWYQQSLDQGLQFLIQYYNGEERAKGNILERFSAQQFPDLHSELNLSSLELGDSALYFCASSASADPWTVKQYFGPGTRLTVL.

This clonotype was seen repeatedly, ten times or more. The V gene is TRBV20-1, the J gene TRBJ1-4; 9 bases match TRBD1. V shed 4 bases, J shed 6 bases, and the junction held 6 bases outside the gene matches. This CDR3 spans 14 amino acids. CDR1 and CDR2 (germline): DFQATT, SNEGSKA (reference sequence). The CDR3 sequence: CSATPQGAYEKLFF. The CDR3 bases are TGCAGTGCTACACCACAGGGGGCTTATGAAAAACTGTTTTTT.

The chain links TRBV29-1 to TRBJ2-1, with D possibly being TRBD1 (5 bases). With 2 bases removed from V and 5 bases from J, the gap between germline ends came to 13 bases. Per germline, CDR1 SQVTM and CDR2 ANQGSEA. This CDR3 spans 14 amino acids. CDR3 residues: CSVETGHNNNEQFF. The CDR3 DNA reads TGCAGCGTTGAAACTGGACACAATAACAATGAGCAGTTCTTC.

This clonotype was counted a few times. The chain employs TRBV9 and TRBJ1-6; D ambiguous. Looked up from germline, CDR1 is SGDLS and CDR2 is YYNGEE. V dropped 4 bases and J dropped 9 bases, with 8 bases sitting between them. This CDR3 is 12 amino acids long. CDR3 in DNA: TGTGCCAGCAGCTTAATTGGTTCACCCCTCCACTTT. Its translation is CASSLIGSPLHF.

The chain couples TRBV11-1 to TRBJ2-1; 7 positions match TRBD2. Trimming took 4 bases from V and 0 from J; bases not matched to a gene: 6. The CDR3 sequence is 16 residues long. CDR1 and CDR2 from the germline V gene are SGHAT and FQDESV (reference sequence). As DNA, the CDR3 is TGTGCCAGCAGCTCCAAGCGGGGAAGCTCCTACAATGAGCAGTTCTTC. This gives the protein CASSSKRGSSYNEQFF.

This clonotype was picked up many times. The V gene is TRBV7-3, the J gene TRBJ2-5; no definite D call. Germline-derived CDR1 and CDR2 are SGHTA and FQGTGA. CDR3 length: 13 residues. Trimming took off 2 bases at V and 5 bases at J, with 9 bases between the two ends. The CDR3, as DNA: TGTGCCAGCAGCTTATCCGGACGTGAGACCCAGTACTTC. The encoded protein is CASSLSGRETQYF. The full variable domain, completed using reference TRBV7-3 and TRBJ2-5, is GAGVSQTPSNKVTEKGKYVELRCDPISGHTALYWYRQSLGQGPEFLIYFQGTGAADDSGLPNDRFFAVRPEGSVSTLKIQRTERGDSAVYLCASSLSGRETQYFGPGTRLLVL.

The gene calls are TRBV25-1 and TRBJ2-1; 13 nucleotides align to TRBD2. Trimming cost V 6 bases and J 1 base; bases outside gene matches: 9. The V gene's germline CDR1 is MGHDK and CDR2 SYGVNS. The CDR3 has 18 amino acids. As DNA, the CDR3 is TGTGCCAGCAGCTTGGCTTGGACTAGCGGGAGATCCTACAATGAGCAGTTCTTC. Its protein product is CASSLAWTSGRSYNEQFF.

V and J are TRBV20-1 and TRBJ2-7; D is undetermined. The V end lost 0 bases, the J end lost 8 bases, and 14 bases lay between the germline ends. Per germline, CDR1 DFQATT and CDR2 SNEGSKA (reference sequence). The CDR3 spans 13 residues. CDR3 loop: CSARDLAGYQQYF. The CDR3 DNA follows: TGCAGTGCTAGAGATCTCGCCGGGTATCAGCAGTACTTC.

This clonotype was counted ten times or more. V and J are TRBV7-2 and TRBJ2-4, with 9 bases aligning to TRBD1. CDR1 is SGHTA, CDR2 FQGNSA, per germline. Unmatched junction bases numbered 10, after V lost 1 base and J lost 9 bases. The CDR3 is 16 amino acids. The CDR3 region has the DNA TGTGCCAGCAGCTTAGACGACGGGACAGGGAAAGTCATTCAGTACTTC. Protein sequence: CASSLDDGTGKVIQYF.

Only a few counts were recorded for this clonotype. The rearrangement joins TRBV10-3 to TRBJ2-5; D might be TRBD1 (6 bases). V was trimmed by 6 bases and J by 0 bases, leaving 14 bases between them. Looked up from germline, CDR1 is ENHRY and CDR2 is SYGVKD. The CDR3 totals 15 residues. The CDR3 DNA reads as TGTGCCATCAGCTGGACAGATCTGTACCAAGAGACCCAGTACTTC. It is translated as CAISWTDLYQETQYF.

This clonotype was recorded many times. This chain joins TRBV6-4 and TRBJ1-1, with 10 nucleotides matching TRBD1. The CDR3 is 14 amino acids. J was trimmed by 9 bases and V by 4 bases; bases with no gene match: 8. Germline V gene data show CDR1 as MRHNA and CDR2 as SNTAGT. CDR3 bases: TGTGCCAGCAGTGCTGGACAGGGGGTTGGGAAAGCTTTCTTT. It specifies CASSAGQGVGKAFF.

Of note for this clonotype: This could be a read error, since a much larger clone is one nucleotide away. CDR3 residues: CSASGNWMGTDTQYF. DNA for the CDR3: TGCAGTGCTAGTGGGAACTGGATGGGCACAGATACGCAGTATTTT. The J gene is TRBJ2-3, the V gene TRBV20-1; D gene unclear. CDR1 is DFQATT, CDR2 SNEGSKA, per germline (reference sequence). V lost 3 bases and J 1 base, leaving 14 bases between the germline ends. The CDR3 has 15 residues.

This chain links TRBV7-2 with TRBJ1-2, with D perhaps TRBD1 (5 bases). The germline gives CDR1 SGHTA, CDR2 FQGNSA. Trimming cost V 1 base and J 4 bases, with 13 bases left between them. The CDR3 loop spans 15 amino acids. The CDR3 DNA sequence: TGTGCCAGCAGCTTAGGGGGGGACCTGAGCTATGGCTACACCTTC. Protein sequence: CASSLGGDLSYGYTF.

This sequence joins TRBV10-2 and TRBJ2-7; 8 positions match TRBD2. The germline V gene encodes CDR1 WSHSY and CDR2 SAAADI. There are 13 residues in the CDR3. The ends lost 10 bases at V and 5 bases at J; junction bases unmatched: 10. The CDR3 is CANTKLSGNEQYF. CDR3 nucleotides: TGCGCCAACACCAAACTTAGCGGGAACGAGCAGTACTTC.

This clonotype has at least ten counts. The CDR3 here is CASSVAGVNNEQFF. The CDR3 region has the DNA TGTGCCAGCAGCGTAGCGGGAGTTAACAATGAGCAGTTCTTC. The chain uses TRBV9 and TRBJ2-1, with D tentatively TRBD2 (6 bases). This CDR3 is 14 amino acids long. V was cut by 0 bases and J by 5 bases, with 9 bases left in between. CDR1 SGDLS and CDR2 YYNGEE come from the germline V gene.

As concerns this clonotype: At one end the junction does not follow the germline gene, possibly because of a read error. The CDR3 DNA follows: TGCAGTGCTGCGGACAGAACAGGGTTTCACTATGGCTGCACCTTC. It encodes CSAADRTGFHYGCTF. This chain links TRBV20-1 with TRBJ1-2; D may be TRBD1 (6 bases). CDR1 is DFQATT, CDR2 SNEGSKA, per germline (reference sequence). The CDR3 runs 15 residues.

This clonotype qualifies as medium-sized. This chain links TRBV7-6 with TRBJ1-6, with TRBD1 identical over 7 bases. The germline gives CDR1 SGHVS, CDR2 FNYEAQ. J gave up 7 bases and V 4 bases, and 1 base lay outside the gene matches. There are 13 residues in the CDR3. The CDR3 DNA follows: TGTGCCAGCAGCTCGACAGGGAATTCACCCCTCCACTTT. This translates into CASSSTGNSPLHF.

The chain carries TRBV29-1 and TRBJ2-7, with 12 bases that match TRBD2. V gave up 7 bases and J gave up 4 bases; unmatched junction bases: 5. Germline loops: CDR1 SQVTM, CDR2 ANQGSEA. The CDR3 sequence is 13 residues long. The CDR3 DNA follows: TGCAGCGCACGACTAGCGGGAGAATACGAGCAGTACTTC. This encodes CSARLAGEYEQYF.

The chain is built from TRBV10-3 and TRBJ2-3, with 10 bases fitting TRBD2. Germline trimming cut 10 bases from V and 0 bases from J; bases unmatched to any gene: 7. The CDR3 is 15 residues long. Germline values: CDR1 ENHRY, CDR2 SYGVKD. The CDR3 nucleotides read TGTGCCAGTCAGCGGGGGGGGACTAGCACAGATACGCAGTATTTT. Amino acids: CASQRGGTSTDTQYF.

V gene TRBV10-3 combines with J gene TRBJ2-7; TRBD1 agrees at 7 bases. Trimming cost V 7 bases and J 4 bases; bases outside gene matches: 7. Per germline, CDR1 ENHRY and CDR2 SYGVKD. The CDR3 has 13 residues. DNA of the CDR3: TGTGCCATCAAGAGGCAGGGGGAGTACGAGCAGTACTTC. It yields the protein CAIKRQGEYEQYF.

This clonotype was recorded many times. This sequence joins TRBV25-1 and TRBJ2-5; D gene ambiguous. Trimming removed 2 bases from V and 4 bases from J, with 11 bases in between. CDR1 is MGHDK and CDR2 is SYGVNS in the germline V gene. This CDR3 spans 14 amino acids. This CDR3 reads CASSEGLDPETQYF. CDR3 bases: TGTGCCAGCAGTGAAGGGTTAGATCCAGAGACCCAGTACTTC.

This clonotype has at least ten counts. The chain is built from TRBV4-3 and TRBJ2-3; 8 bases line up with TRBD2. V lost 0 bases and J lost 4; bases outside the gene matches: 3. Germline loops: CDR1 LGHNA, CDR2 YSLEER. CDR3 length equals 15 residues. CDR3 sequence reads: CASSQDTSGPDTQYF. The DNA for the CDR3 is TGCGCCAGCAGCCAAGATACTAGCGGCCCAGATACGCAGTATTTT.

This clonotype was counted ten times or more. The chain has TRBV7-2 and TRBJ2-1, with D possibly being TRBD1 (5 bases). The CDR3 has 15 amino acids. The germline gives CDR1 SGHTA, CDR2 FQGNSA. Trimming cost V 5 bases and J 4 bases, with 15 bases left between them. The CDR3 coding sequence is TGTGCCAGCAGCCTGGGGCAGGGAAGTTACAATGAGCAGTTCTTC. It encodes CASSLGQGSYNEQFF.